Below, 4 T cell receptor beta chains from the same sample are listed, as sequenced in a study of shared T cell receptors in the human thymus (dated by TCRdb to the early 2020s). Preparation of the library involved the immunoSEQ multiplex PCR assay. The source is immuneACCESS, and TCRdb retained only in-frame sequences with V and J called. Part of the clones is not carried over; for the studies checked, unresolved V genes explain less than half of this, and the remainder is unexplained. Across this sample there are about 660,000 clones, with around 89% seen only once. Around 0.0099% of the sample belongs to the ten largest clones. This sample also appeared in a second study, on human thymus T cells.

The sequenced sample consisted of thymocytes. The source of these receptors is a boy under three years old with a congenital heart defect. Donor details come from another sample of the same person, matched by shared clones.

The CDR3: CASDGDSNQPQHF. CDR3 in DNA: TGTGCCAGCGACGGGGATAGCAATCAGCCCCAGCATTTT. V usage is TRBV9 and J usage is TRBJ1-5, with D uncertain. The V end lost 7 bases, the J end lost 0 bases, and 8 bases lay between the germline ends. Per germline, CDR1 SGDLS and CDR2 YYNGEE. The CDR3 is made up of 13 amino acids.

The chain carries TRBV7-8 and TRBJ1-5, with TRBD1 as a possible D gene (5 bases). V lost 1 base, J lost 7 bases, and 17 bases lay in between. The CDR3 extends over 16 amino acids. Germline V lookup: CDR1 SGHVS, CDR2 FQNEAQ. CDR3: CASSLEGREGEQPQHF. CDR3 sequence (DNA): TGTGCCAGCAGCTTAGAGGGACGGGAGGGAGAACAGCCCCAGCATTTT.

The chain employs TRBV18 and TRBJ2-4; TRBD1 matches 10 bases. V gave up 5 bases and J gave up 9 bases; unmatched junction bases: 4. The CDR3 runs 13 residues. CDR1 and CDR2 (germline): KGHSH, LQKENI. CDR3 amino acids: CASSGQGDGIQYF. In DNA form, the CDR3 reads TGTGCCAGCTCAGGACAGGGGGATGGCATTCAGTACTTC.

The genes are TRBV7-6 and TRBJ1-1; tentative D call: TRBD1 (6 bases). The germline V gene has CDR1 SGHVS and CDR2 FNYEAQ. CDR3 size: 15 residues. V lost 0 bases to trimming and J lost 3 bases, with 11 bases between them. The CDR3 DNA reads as TGTGCCAGCAGCTTAGCGGGACAAACCCACACTGAAGCTTTCTTT. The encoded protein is CASSLAGQTHTEAFF.